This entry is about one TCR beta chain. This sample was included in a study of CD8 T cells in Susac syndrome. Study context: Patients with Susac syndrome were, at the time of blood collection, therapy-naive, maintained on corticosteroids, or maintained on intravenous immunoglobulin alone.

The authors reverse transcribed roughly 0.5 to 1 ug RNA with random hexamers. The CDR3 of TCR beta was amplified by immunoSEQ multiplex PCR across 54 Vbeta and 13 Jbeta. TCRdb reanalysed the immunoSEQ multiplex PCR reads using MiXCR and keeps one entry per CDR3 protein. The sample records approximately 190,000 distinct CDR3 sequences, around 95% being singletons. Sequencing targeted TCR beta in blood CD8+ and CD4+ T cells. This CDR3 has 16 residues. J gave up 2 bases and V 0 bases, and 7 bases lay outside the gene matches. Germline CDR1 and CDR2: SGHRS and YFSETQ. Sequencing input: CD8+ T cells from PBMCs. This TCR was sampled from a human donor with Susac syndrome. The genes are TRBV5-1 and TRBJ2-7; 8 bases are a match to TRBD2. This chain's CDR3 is CASSLVLRGVTYEQYF. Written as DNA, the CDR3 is TGCGCCAGCAGCTTGGTTCTGCGGGGGGTAACCTACGAGCAGTACTTC.